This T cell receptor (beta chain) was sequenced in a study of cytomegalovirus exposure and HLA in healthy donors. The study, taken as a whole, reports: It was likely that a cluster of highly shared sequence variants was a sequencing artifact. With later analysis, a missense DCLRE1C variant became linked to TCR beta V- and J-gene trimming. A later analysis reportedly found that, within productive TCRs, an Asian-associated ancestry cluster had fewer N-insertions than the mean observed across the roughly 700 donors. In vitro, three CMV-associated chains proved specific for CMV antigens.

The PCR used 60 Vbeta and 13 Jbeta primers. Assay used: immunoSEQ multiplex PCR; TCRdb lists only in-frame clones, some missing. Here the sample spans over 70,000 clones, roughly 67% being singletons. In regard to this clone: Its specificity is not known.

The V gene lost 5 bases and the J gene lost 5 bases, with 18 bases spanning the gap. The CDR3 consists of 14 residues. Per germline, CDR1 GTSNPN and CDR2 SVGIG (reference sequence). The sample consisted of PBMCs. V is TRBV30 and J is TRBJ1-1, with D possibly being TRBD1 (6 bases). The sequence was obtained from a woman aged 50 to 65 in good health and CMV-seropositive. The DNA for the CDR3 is TGTGCCTGGGGTCTCGGGGGGCGACGAACTGAAGCTTTCTTT. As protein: CAWGLGGRRTEAFF.